These T cell receptor beta chains were read from a single sample in a study of T cell clonotyping in hematopoietic cell transplantation. Sequencing used immunoSEQ multiplex PCR; TCRdb keeps in-frame clones, though not all of them. Here the sample spans 9,000 or so clones, about 79% being singletons. Source: peripheral blood mononuclear cells, taken 180 days after allogeneic stem cell transplant. The receptor set was obtained from a female patient aged 45 to 65 who had an allogeneic stem cell transplant from a related donor, so the T cells may come from the graft donor. Some clones in this sample may be carry-over from other donors' samples. Each CDR3 is given with its conserved first and last residue. The D gene is left open where the match is weak. Rows may omit the clone size; those that give it use once, few, many or a size class.

>TRBV30|NA|NA|TRBJ1-6
CAGTGYNSPLHF
TGTGCCGGGACCGGCTATAATTCACCCCTCCACTTT
>TRBV7-3|NA|TRBD1|TRBJ1-2
CASSLGQGATYGYTF
TGTGCCAGCAGCTTGGGCCAGGGGGCGACTTATGGCTACACCTTC
>TRBV5-1|NA|TRBD1|TRBJ2-7
CASSLYGTGGNEQYF
TGCGCCAGCAGCTTGTACGGGACAGGGGGCAACGAGCAGTACTTC
>TRBV15|few|NA|TRBJ1-5
CATSSREESFGQPQHF
TGTGCCACCAGCTCAAGAGAGGAATCGTTCGGGCAGCCCCAGCATTTT
>TRBV4-1|NA|TRBD1|TRBJ1-2
CASSPNRSGQGGYGYTF
TGCGCCAGCAGCCCGAATCGTTCGGGACAGGGAGGCTATGGCTACACCTTC
>TRBV7-6|few|TRBD1|TRBJ2-2
CASSLVPTRDRGNGELFF
TGTGCCAGCAGCTTAGTACCAACCCGGGACAGGGGTAACGGGGAGCTGTTTTTT
>TRBV7-9|NA|NA|TRBJ2-7
CASSHRDTYSYEQYF
TGTGCCAGCTCGCACCGGGACACTTACTCCTACGAGCAGTACTTC
>TRBV25-1|once|TRBD1|TRBJ1-2
CASSEGQGAPYTF
TGTGCCAGCAGCGAAGGACAGGGGGCGCCTTACACCTTC
>TRBV28|NA|NA|TRBJ1-5
CASSQGWGNQPQHF
TGTGCCAGCAGTCAGGGTTGGGGCAATCAGCCCCAGCATTTT
>TRBV6-5|NA|NA|TRBJ1-2
CASSYQGSSWGYGYTF
TGTGCCAGCAGTTACCAGGGATCCTCCTGGGGCTATGGCTACACCTTC
>TRBV28|NA|NA|TRBJ2-3
CASSPPIDTQYF
TGTGCCAGCAGTCCGCCGATAGATACGCAGTATTTT
>TRBV11-3|NA|TRBD2|TRBJ2-7
CASRASGSDEQYF
TGTGCCAGCAGGGCTAGCGGGAGCGACGAGCAGTACTTC
>TRBV27|NA|TRBD1|TRBJ2-7
CASSRTGTSYEQYF
TGTGCCAGCAGCCGGACAGGGACGTCCTACGAGCAGTACTTC
>TRBV30|NA|NA|TRBJ1-1
CAWSLRGTRRAFF
TGTGCCTGGAGCCTAAGGGGGACTAGGCGGGCTTTCTTT
>TRBV6-5|few|TRBD1|TRBJ1-2
CASSNDRGILYGYTF
TGTGCCAGCAGTAACGACAGGGGTATCCTCTATGGCTACACCTTC
>TRBV29-1|NA|TRBD1|TRBJ1-5
CSVVLRQGSQHF
TGCAGCGTTGTACTTCGACAGGGTTCCCAGCATTTT
>TRBV4-3|NA|NA|TRBJ2-1
CASSQEIGRAFYNEQFF
TGCGCCAGCAGCCAAGAGATAGGCAGGGCATTTTACAATGAGCAGTTCTTC
>TRBV7-2|NA|NA|TRBJ1-2
CASSFRAYGYTF
TGTGCCAGCAGCTTCCGGGCCTATGGCTACACCTTC
>TRBV5-1|large|NA|TRBJ1-1
CASSLEPGLPEAFF
TGCGCCAGCAGCTTGGAGCCAGGGCTCCCTGAAGCTTTCTTT
>TRBV19|NA|NA|TRBJ1-1
CASSINFQGRNTEAFF
TGTGCCAGTAGTATAAATTTTCAGGGGCGGAACACTGAAGCTTTCTTT
>TRBV25-1|NA|NA|TRBJ1-6
CASSELGALANSPLHF
TGTGCCAGCAGTGAATTGGGAGCGCTGGCCAATTCACCCCTCCACTTT
>TRBV25-1|few|TRBD1|TRBJ2-2
CASDRGNTGELFF
TGTGCCAGCGACAGGGGGAACACCGGGGAGCTGTTTTTT
>TRBV5-1|once|NA|TRBJ1-1
CASSLVQDTEAFF
TGCGCCAGCAGCTTGGTACAGGACACTGAAGCTTTCTTT
>TRBV19|NA|TRBD1|TRBJ2-6
CASSTGQGATGANVLTF
TGTGCCAGTAGTACCGGACAGGGGGCAACTGGGGCCAACGTCCTGACTTTC
>TRBV9|NA|NA|TRBJ2-3
CASSPAVQLVGTDTQYF
TGTGCCAGCAGCCCCGCAGTGCAACTAGTTGGCACAGATACGCAGTATTTT
>TRBV6-5|once|NA|TRBJ1-2
CASSLGGDGYTF
TGTGCCAGCAGCTTGGGGGGGGATGGCTACACCTTC
>TRBV18|NA|NA|TRBJ2-7
CASSPTQGGEQYF
TGTGCCAGCTCCCCGACACAGGGTGGCGAGCAGTACTTC
>TRBV7-8|NA|TRBD1|TRBJ2-7
CASSLVVGGTGVYEQYF
TGTGCCAGCAGCTTAGTAGTCGGAGGGACAGGGGTCTACGAGCAGTACTTC
>TRBV9|NA|NA|TRBJ2-7
CASSGGSYSYEQYF
TGTGCCAGCAGCGGTGGGAGTTACTCCTACGAGCAGTACTTC
>TRBV30|NA|TRBD2|TRBJ2-7
CAWTTTGGGRFCF
TGTGCCTGGACCACAACGGGAGGGGGGCGCTTTTGCTTC
>TRBV4-3|NA|TRBD1|TRBJ2-4
CASSQDLQGLNIQYF
TGCGCCAGCAGCCAAGACCTACAGGGGTTAAACATTCAGTACTTC
>TRBV6-5|NA|NA|TRBJ2-7
CASSYSLLPSYEQYF
TGTGCCAGCAGTTACTCACTGCTTCCTTCCTACGAGCAGTACTTC
>TRBV28|NA|NA|TRBJ1-2
CASSFGGRRGYTF
TGTGCCAGCAGTTTCGGAGGGCGGAGAGGCTACACCTTC
>TRBV10-3|NA|NA|TRBJ2-3
CAISEGGRDTQYF
TGTGCCATCAGTGAGGGGGGGAGAGATACGCAGTATTTT
>TRBV6-6|NA|TRBD1|TRBJ1-1
CASSYSPTGPEAFF
TGTGCCAGCAGTTACTCCCCGACAGGGCCTGAAGCTTTCTTT
>TRBV30|NA|NA|TRBJ1-2
CAWENYGYTF
TGTGCCTGGGAGAACTATGGCTACACCTTC
>TRBV7-2|NA|TRBD2|TRBJ2-5
CASSLHLRLAGVETQYF
TGTGCCAGCAGCTTACACTTACGACTAGCGGGGGTAGAGACCCAGTACTTC
>TRBV5-6|few|TRBD1|TRBJ2-1
CASSPGQPYNEQFF
TGTGCCAGCAGTCCGGGACAGCCCTACAATGAGCAGTTCTTC
>TRBV7-2|NA|NA|TRBJ2-5
CASSQNTGVQETQYF
TGTGCCAGCAGCCAAAACACCGGGGTACAAGAGACCCAGTACTTC
>TRBV5-1|NA|TRBD1|TRBJ1-6
CASSPGQGVGGYNSPLHF
TGCGCCAGCAGCCCGGGACAGGGGGTCGGAGGCTATAATTCACCCCTCCACTTT
>TRBV14|NA|TRBD2|TRBJ2-1
CASSPLAPPSGVSYNEQFF
TGTGCCAGCAGCCCCCTGGCGCCTCCAAGCGGGGTCTCCTACAATGAGCAGTTCTTC
>TRBV25-1|NA|NA|TRBJ1-2
CASSELGSVFGSPF
TGTGCCAGCAGTGAGCTCGGGTCGGTATTTGGCTCCCCCTTC
>TRBV7-8|NA|TRBD2|TRBJ2-7
CASSRGLAVATYEQYF
TGTGCCAGCAGCCGAGGACTAGCGGTCGCGACTTACGAGCAGTACTTC
>TRBV11-3|NA|TRBD1|TRBJ1-1
CASSYGQGDTEAFF
TGTGCCAGCAGCTACGGACAGGGGGACACTGAAGCTTTCTTT
>TRBV19|NA|TRBD1|TRBJ2-7
CASSWAVQGSYEQYF
TGTGCCAGTAGCTGGGCGGTACAGGGGTCCTACGAGCAGTACTTC
>TRBV7-7|once|NA|TRBJ2-1
CASSLGTPSYNEQFF
TGTGCCAGCAGCTTAGGCACCCCGTCCTACAATGAGCAGTTCTTC
>TRBV4-3|few|NA|TRBJ1-2
CASSQEGLGGWKGYTF
TGCGCCAGCAGCCAAGAAGGCTTAGGTGGTTGGAAAGGCTACACCTTC
>TRBV6-5|NA|TRBD1|TRBJ1-1
CASSWTGRNTEAFF
TGTGCCAGCAGTTGGACAGGAAGGAACACTGAAGCTTTCTTT
>TRBV4-3|NA|NA|TRBJ2-7
CASSHLPRSSYEQYF
TGCGCCAGCAGCCATCTCCCCCGAAGCTCCTACGAGCAGTACTTC
>TRBV5-6|NA|NA|TRBJ1-5
CASSFGAVGNQPQHF
TGTGCCAGCAGCTTCGGGGCAGTGGGCAATCAGCCCCAGCATTTT
>TRBV7-9|NA|NA|TRBJ1-2
CASSFGDGYTF
TGTGCCAGCAGCTTTGGGGATGGCTACACCTTC
>TRBV4-3|NA|TRBD1|TRBJ1-2
CASSQGLTGYGYTF
TGCGCCAGCAGCCAAGGCTTGACAGGGTATGGCTACACCTTC